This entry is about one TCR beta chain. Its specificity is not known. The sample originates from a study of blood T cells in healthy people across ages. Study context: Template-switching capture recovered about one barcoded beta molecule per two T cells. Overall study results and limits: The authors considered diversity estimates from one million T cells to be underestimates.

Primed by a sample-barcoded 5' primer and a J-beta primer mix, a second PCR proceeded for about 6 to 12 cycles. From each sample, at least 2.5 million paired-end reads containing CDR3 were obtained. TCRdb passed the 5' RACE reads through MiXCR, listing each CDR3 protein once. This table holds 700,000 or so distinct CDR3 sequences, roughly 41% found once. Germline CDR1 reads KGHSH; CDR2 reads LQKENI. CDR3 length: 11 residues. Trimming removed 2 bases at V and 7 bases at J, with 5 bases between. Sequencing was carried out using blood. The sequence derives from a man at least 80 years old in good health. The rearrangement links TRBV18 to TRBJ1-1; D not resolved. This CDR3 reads CASSPGVEAFF. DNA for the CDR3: TGTGCCAGCTCACCAGGGGTTGAAGCTTTCTTT.